Each of the 16 T cell receptor beta chains below was sequenced from the same sample in a study of beta chain features in type 1 diabetes. The authors reverse transcribed all of the isolated RNA, so sequencing captured expressed TCRB transcripts. Data came from immunoSEQ multiplex PCR; TCRdb stores just in-frame clones and leaves some out. This table has a few hundred thousand clones, approximately 15% appearing once. The sample consisted of naive CD4+ T cells from blood. The receptor set was obtained from a man aged 30 to 45 in good health.

V is TRBV21-1 and J is TRBJ2-7; whether TRBD2, the table's D call, matches the DNA was not checked. TRBV21-1 represents a pseudogene. The CDR3 loop spans 16 amino acids. DNA of the CDR3: TGTGCCAGCAGCAAGCGATCGGGGGGGACCTCCTACGAGCAGTACTTC. The encoded protein is CASSKRSGGTSYEQYF.

Of note for this clone: Other DNA sequences within the sample encode an identical CDR3. The chain couples TRBV6-5 to TRBJ1-1; D is uncertain. The CDR3 sequence is 11 residues long. Germline CDR1 reads MNHEY; CDR2 reads SVGAGI. V shed 6 bases and J shed 3 bases, with 5 bases lying between them. The chain's CDR3 is CASRRDTEAFF. The CDR3 DNA is TGTGCCAGCAGGCGGGACACTGAAGCTTTCTTT.

The chain combines TRBV5-6 with TRBJ1-5; possible D gene TRBD1, 5 bases. Germline CDR1 SGHDT, CDR2 YYEEEE. This CDR3 has 16 residues. V lost 3 bases and J lost 5, with 18 bases in between. The CDR3 loop is CASSSDRRLPHQPQHF. The CDR3 bases are TGTGCCAGCAGCTCCGACAGAAGGTTACCCCATCAGCCCCAGCATTTT.

This clone appeared a few times. This chain connects TRBV29-1 to TRBJ1-2; perhaps TRBD1 as D (5 bases). Trimming removed 0 bases from V and 14 bases from J, with 13 bases in between. The CDR3 has 11 residues. Germline V lookup: CDR1 SQVTM, CDR2 ANQGSEA. The CDR3 DNA is TGCAGCGTTGAAGAGGGACTTAAGACTACCTTC. Protein sequence: CSVEEGLKTTF.

This clone was picked up a small number of times. V usage is TRBV5-4 and J usage is TRBJ2-3; D remains unclear. CDR1 is SGHNT, CDR2 YYREEE, per germline (reference sequence). Trimming took 1 base from V and 0 from J, leaving 3 bases between them. There are 13 residues in the CDR3. The CDR3 region has the DNA TGTGCCAGCAGCTTGACAAGCACAGATACGCAGTATTTT. It yields the protein CASSLTSTDTQYF.

This chain connects TRBV11-2 to TRBJ2-5; D is ambiguous. The CDR3 has 16 amino acids. V was clipped by 0 bases and J by 2 bases, with 13 bases between them. Germline values: CDR1 SGHAT, CDR2 FQNNGV. The CDR3 DNA is TGTGCCAGCAGCTTAGAGGGCTCCGGCCTTCAAGAGACCCAGTACTTC. It codes for CASSLEGSGLQETQYF.

The chain couples TRBV15 to TRBJ2-4, with TRBD1 as a possible D gene (5 bases). The CDR3 covers 15 residues. Trimming stripped 1 base from V and 2 bases from J, with 9 bases between. Germline-derived CDR1 and CDR2 are LNHNV and YYDKDF (reference sequence). The CDR3 is CATSRGRVTKNIQYF. CDR3 in DNA: TGTGCCACCAGCAGAGGCAGGGTGACCAAAAACATTCAGTACTTC.

This chain connects TRBV2 to TRBJ2-1; 7 bases map to TRBD2. This CDR3 region has 16 residues. Per germline, CDR1 SNHLY and CDR2 FYNNEI. Losses at the gene ends were 6 bases for V and 3 bases for J; bases not matched to a gene: 11. CDR3 sequence reads: CASRGGTTLIYNEQFF. DNA of the CDR3: TGTGCCAGCAGGGGCGGGACTACCCTGATCTACAATGAGCAGTTCTTC.

There are a few counts of this clone. Distinct nucleotide sequences in the sample also encode this CDR3. V gene TRBV30 combines with J gene TRBJ1-2; 10 bases are a match to TRBD1. The CDR3 spans 14 residues. Per the germline V gene, CDR1 is GTSNPN and CDR2 is SVGIG (reference sequence). Trimming took 5 bases from V and 6 from J; bases not matched to a gene: 9. The CDR3 sequence is CAWSRQGAFNGYTF. The CDR3 bases are TGTGCCTGGTCTCGACAGGGGGCCTTTAATGGCTACACCTTC.

The V and J genes are TRBV18 and TRBJ2-7; D is possibly TRBD1 or TRBD2 (6 bases each). The CDR3 sequence is 15 residues long. V lost 1 base and J 2 bases, leaving 12 bases between the germline ends. In germline, CDR1 is KGHSH, CDR2 LQKENI. The CDR3 reads CASSPLLGGTYEQYF. CDR3 DNA sequence: TGTGCCAGCTCACCACTGCTAGGGGGGACCTACGAGCAGTACTTC.

This clone showed up just a few times. The chain is built from TRBV18 and TRBJ2-1; D assignment may be TRBD1 or TRBD2 (5 bases each). Trimming removed 1 base at V and 9 bases at J, with 19 bases between. The CDR3 sequence is 16 residues long. Germline loops: CDR1 KGHSH, CDR2 LQKENI. CDR3 amino acids: CASSPRQMGVLGEQFF. CDR3 sequence (DNA): TGTGCCAGCTCACCACGACAGATGGGGGTGCTGGGTGAGCAGTTCTTC.

This clone has just a few counts. The V call is TRBV9, the J call TRBJ1-2; the match to TRBD1 covers 9 bases. Germline CDR1 and CDR2: SGDLS and YYNGEE. J was trimmed by 3 bases and V by 4 bases; bases with no gene match: 7. The CDR3 has 15 residues. This CDR3 is CASSPGTGFHYGYTF. The CDR3 coding sequence is TGTGCCAGCAGCCCCGGGACAGGGTTCCACTATGGCTACACCTTC.

This clone was seen a single time. This sequence joins TRBV4-3 and TRBJ1-6; the D gene is possibly TRBD1 (5 bases). V dropped 4 bases and J dropped 7 bases, with 26 bases sitting between them. This CDR3 region has 19 residues. The germline CDR1 and CDR2 sequences are LGHNA and YSLEER. CDR3 nucleotide sequence: TGCGCCAGCAGCCGGAATGGGGCAGGGAACTCGGTCGCCAATTCACCCCTCCACTTT. Encoded protein: CASSRNGAGNSVANSPLHF.

This clone appeared a few times. The V gene is TRBV5-4, the J gene TRBJ2-5; TRBD1 agrees at 7 bases. The V gene end was trimmed by 5 bases and the J gene end by 2 bases; junction bases not matched to a gene: 6. Germline CDR1 reads SGHNT; CDR2 reads YYREEE (reference sequence). There are 14 residues in the CDR3. The CDR3 reads CASSLRDSQETQYF. As DNA, the CDR3 is TGTGCCAGCAGTCTCAGGGACAGTCAAGAGACCCAGTACTTC.

The chain couples TRBV7-8 to TRBJ2-1, with D uncertain. The CDR3 length is 11 residues. Trimming stripped 5 bases from V and 10 bases from J, with 9 bases between. Germline lookup yields CDR1 SGHVS and CDR2 FQNEAQ. CDR3 coding DNA: TGTGCCAGCAGCGGTTGGTTGGAGCAGTTCTTC. Amino acids: CASSGWLEQFF.

This clone was counted only a few times. The rearrangement joins TRBV29-1 to TRBJ1-1, with D possibly matching TRBD1 (5 bases). Trimming stripped 4 bases from V and 9 bases from J, with 15 bases between. The CDR3 is made up of 12 amino acids. Germline V CDR1 and CDR2: SQVTM, ANQGSEA. The CDR3: CSVVRQGLQAFF. CDR3 nucleotide sequence: TGCAGCGTTGTTAGGCAGGGTCTCCAAGCTTTCTTT.